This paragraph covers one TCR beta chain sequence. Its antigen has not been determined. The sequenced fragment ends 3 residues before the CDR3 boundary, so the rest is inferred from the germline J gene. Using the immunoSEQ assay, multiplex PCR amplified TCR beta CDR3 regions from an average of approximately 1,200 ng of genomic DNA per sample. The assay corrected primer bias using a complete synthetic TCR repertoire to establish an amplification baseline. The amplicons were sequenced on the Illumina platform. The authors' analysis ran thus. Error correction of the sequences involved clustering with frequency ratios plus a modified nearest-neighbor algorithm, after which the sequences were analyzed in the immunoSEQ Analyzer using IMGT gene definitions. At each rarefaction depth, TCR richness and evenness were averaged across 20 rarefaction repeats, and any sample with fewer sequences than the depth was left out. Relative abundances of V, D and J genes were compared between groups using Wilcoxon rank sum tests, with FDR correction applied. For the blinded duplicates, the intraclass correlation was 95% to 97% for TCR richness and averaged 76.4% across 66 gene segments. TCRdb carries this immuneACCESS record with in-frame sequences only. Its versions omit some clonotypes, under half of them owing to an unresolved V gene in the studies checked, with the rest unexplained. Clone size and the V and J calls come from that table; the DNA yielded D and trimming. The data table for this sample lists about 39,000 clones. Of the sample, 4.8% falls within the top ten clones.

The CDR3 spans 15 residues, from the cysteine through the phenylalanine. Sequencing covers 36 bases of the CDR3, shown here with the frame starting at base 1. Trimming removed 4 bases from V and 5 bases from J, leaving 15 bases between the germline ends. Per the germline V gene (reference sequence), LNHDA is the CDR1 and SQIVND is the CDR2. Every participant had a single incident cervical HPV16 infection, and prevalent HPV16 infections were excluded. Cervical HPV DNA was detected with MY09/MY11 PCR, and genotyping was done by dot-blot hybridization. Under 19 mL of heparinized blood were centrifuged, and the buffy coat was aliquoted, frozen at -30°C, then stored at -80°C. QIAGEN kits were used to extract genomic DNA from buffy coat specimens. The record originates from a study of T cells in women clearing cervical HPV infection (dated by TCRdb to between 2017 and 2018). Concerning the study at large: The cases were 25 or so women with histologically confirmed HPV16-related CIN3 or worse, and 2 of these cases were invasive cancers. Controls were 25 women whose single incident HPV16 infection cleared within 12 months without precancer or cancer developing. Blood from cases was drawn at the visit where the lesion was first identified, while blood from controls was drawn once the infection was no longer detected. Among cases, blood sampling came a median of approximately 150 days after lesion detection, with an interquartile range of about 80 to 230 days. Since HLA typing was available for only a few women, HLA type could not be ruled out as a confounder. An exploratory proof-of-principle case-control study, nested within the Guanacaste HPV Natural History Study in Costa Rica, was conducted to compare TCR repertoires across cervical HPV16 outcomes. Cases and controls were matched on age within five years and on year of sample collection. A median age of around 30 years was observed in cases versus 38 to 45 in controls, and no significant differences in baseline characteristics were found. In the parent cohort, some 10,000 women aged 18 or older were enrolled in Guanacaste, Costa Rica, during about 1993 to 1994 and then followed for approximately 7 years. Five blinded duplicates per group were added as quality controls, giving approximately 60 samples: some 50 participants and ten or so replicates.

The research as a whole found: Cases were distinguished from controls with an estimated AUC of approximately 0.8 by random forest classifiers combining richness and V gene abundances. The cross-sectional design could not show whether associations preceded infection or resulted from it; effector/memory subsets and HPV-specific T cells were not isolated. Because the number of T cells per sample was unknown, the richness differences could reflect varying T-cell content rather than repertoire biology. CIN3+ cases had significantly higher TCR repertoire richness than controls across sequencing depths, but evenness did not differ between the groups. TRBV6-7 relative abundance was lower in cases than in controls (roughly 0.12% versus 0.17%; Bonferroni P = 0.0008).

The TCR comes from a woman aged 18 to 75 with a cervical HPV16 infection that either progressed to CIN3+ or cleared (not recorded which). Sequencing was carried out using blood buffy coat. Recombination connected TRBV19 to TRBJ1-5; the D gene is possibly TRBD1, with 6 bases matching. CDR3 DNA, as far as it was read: TGTGCCAGTAGTACCTTCCGGGACAAGGATCAGCCC. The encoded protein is CASSTFRDKDQP. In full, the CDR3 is CASSTFRDKDQPQHF.